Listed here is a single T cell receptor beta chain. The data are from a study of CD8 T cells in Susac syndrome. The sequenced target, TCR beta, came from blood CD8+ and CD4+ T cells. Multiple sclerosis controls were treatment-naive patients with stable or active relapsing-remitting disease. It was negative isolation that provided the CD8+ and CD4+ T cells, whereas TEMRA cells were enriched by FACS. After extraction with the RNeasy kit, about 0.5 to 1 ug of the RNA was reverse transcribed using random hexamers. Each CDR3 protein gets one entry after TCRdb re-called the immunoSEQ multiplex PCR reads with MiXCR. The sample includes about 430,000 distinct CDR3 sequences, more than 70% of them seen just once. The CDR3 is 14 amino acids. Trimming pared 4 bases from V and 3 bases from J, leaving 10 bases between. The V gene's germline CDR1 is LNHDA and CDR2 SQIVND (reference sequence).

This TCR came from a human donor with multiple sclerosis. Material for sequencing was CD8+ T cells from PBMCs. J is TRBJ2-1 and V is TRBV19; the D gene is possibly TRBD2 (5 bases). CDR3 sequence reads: CASSTASNYNEQFF. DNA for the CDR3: TGTGCCAGTAGTACGGCTAGCAACTACAATGAGCAGTTCTTC.